This passage covers 22 T cell receptor beta chains from one sample sequenced in a study of blood T cell repertoires in COVID-19. Libraries were prepared by immunoSEQ multiplex PCR; TCRdb keeps only in-frame clonotypes and omits some of them. The data contain approximately 260,000 clones, approximately 90% of them singletons. The sequenced sample was peripheral blood. The receptors here all came from a middle-aged woman with acute or convalescent COVID-19.

This rearrangement joins TRBV11-3 to TRBJ2-3; the match to TRBD1 covers 9 bases. Trimming took 0 bases from V and 0 from J; bases not matched to a gene: 7. Germline V gene sequence: CDR1 SGHNT, CDR2 YENEEA. The length of the CDR3 is 18 residues. The CDR3, as DNA: TGTGCCAGCAGCTTAGATTCTGGGGGACAGGGCAGCACAGATACGCAGTATTTT. Its translation is CASSLDSGGQGSTDTQYF.

The chain couples TRBV3-1 (or the pseudogene TRBV3-2) to TRBJ2-2, with 8 positions matching TRBD2. The CDR3 has 17 residues. Germline assignment: CDR1 LGHDT and CDR2 YNNKEL (reference sequence). The junction had 6 bases not matched to a gene; V was cut back by 3 bases and J by 0 bases. The CDR3 DNA is TGTGCCAGCAGCCAGGGGCTGCGGGGGGCGAACACCGGGGAGCTGTTTTTT. It codes for CASSQGLRGANTGELFF.

A remark on this clone: The same CDR3 can be traced to other DNA sequences in this sample. This chain uses TRBV4-2 with TRBJ1-1, with D unresolved. Between the trimmed V and J ends, which lost 0 bases and 4 bases, there was a span of 6 bases. Germline V CDR1 and CDR2: LGHNA, YNFKEQ. The CDR3 contains 13 residues. CDR3 sequence (DNA): TGTGCCAGCAGCCAAGAGACTGGCACTGAAGCTTTCTTT. Amino acids: CASSQETGTEAFF.

J is TRBJ2-3 and V is TRBV2; the D gene is possibly TRBD1 (6 bases). The CDR3 has 14 amino acids. Germline CDR1 is SNHLY and CDR2 is FYNNEI. The V gene lost 6 bases and the J gene lost 4 bases, with 14 bases spanning the gap. As DNA, the CDR3 is TGTGCCAGCAGAGGGTACAGGGTCCCAGATACGCAGTATTTT. Protein: CASRGYRVPDTQYF.

This rearrangement joins TRBV19 to TRBJ1-2; tentatively, D is TRBD1 (5 bases). Per germline, CDR1 LNHDA and CDR2 SQIVND (reference sequence). This CDR3 has 15 residues. V was trimmed by 4 bases and J by 5 bases, leaving 17 bases between them. In DNA form, the CDR3 reads TGTGCCAGTAGTACCGGCGAGGCAGGGATGTATGGCTACACCTTC. It encodes CASSTGEAGMYGYTF.

The chain has TRBV24-1 and TRBJ2-2; tentatively, D is TRBD1 (6 bases). There are 15 residues in the CDR3. The V gene lost 5 bases and the J gene lost 5 bases, with 14 bases spanning the gap. The V gene's germline CDR1 is KGHDR and CDR2 SFDVKD. The CDR3 bases are TGTGCCACCAGTGCCAAGGGGGTTGGGACCGGGGAGCTGTTTTTT. Protein product: CATSAKGVGTGELFF.

This chain connects TRBV2 to TRBJ1-6; 9 bases match TRBD1. Germline assignment: CDR1 SNHLY and CDR2 FYNNEI. V lost 5 bases, J lost 10 bases, and 9 bases stayed unmatched. The CDR3 has 15 amino acids. This CDR3 is CASSSDRGHRSPLHF. Written as DNA, the CDR3 is TGTGCCAGCAGTTCGGACAGGGGACACAGATCACCCCTCCACTTT.

The chain recombines TRBV7-8 with TRBJ1-4; a possible D gene is TRBD1 (5 bases). The germline V and J ends were trimmed by 3 bases and 0 bases, with 20 bases remaining between them. The CDR3 spans 19 residues. CDR1 and CDR2 from the germline V gene are SGHVS and FQNEAQ. CDR3 coding DNA: TGTGCCAGCAGCTTCCGCATATACGTTGTAGGGGCAACTAATGAAAAACTGTTTTTT. The encoded protein is CASSFRIYVVGATNEKLFF. Combining the CDR3 with reference TRBV7-8 and TRBJ1-4 gives the whole variable domain GAGVSQSPRYKVAKRGQDVALRCDPISGHVSLFWYQQALGQGPEFLTYFQNEAQLDKSGLPSDRFFAERPEGSVSTLKIQRTQQEDSAVYLCASSFRIYVVGATNEKLFFGSGTQLSVL.

Here the CDR3 reads CASSVLTSGAGANVLTF. In DNA, the CDR3 is TGTGCCAGCAGTGTTTTGACTAGCGGGGCTGGGGCCAACGTCCTGACTTTC. J is TRBJ2-6 and V is TRBV28, with 11 positions matching TRBD2. CDR1 is MDHEN and CDR2 is SYDVKM in the germline V gene. The CDR3 covers 17 residues. Unmatched junction bases numbered 5, after V lost 5 bases and J lost 2 bases.

This chain links TRBV6-6 with TRBJ2-3, with D maybe TRBD2 (5 bases). This CDR3 contains 15 residues. Per the germline V gene, CDR1 is MNHNY and CDR2 is SVGAGI (reference sequence). Trimming left V 6 bases short and J 1 base short, with 14 bases between. The CDR3 DNA reads as TGTGCCAGCAGCCCCTCGCGGGCGCGCACAGATACGCAGTATTTT. Its protein product is CASSPSRARTDTQYF.

This clone was observed a single time. The chain links TRBV30 to TRBJ1-2; D not resolved. The CDR3 is made up of 14 amino acids. The V gene's germline CDR1 is GTSNPN and CDR2 SVGIG (reference sequence). Trimming pared 0 bases from V and 7 bases from J, leaving 15 bases between. The CDR3 bases are TGTGCCTGGAGTGTAGTTGAGGGTTCGGGTGGCTACACCTTC. The encoded protein is CAWSVVEGSGGYTF.

This sequence joins TRBV6-5 and TRBJ1-4, with 9 bases identical to TRBD1. The junction had 7 bases not matched to a gene; V was cut back by 4 bases and J by 4 bases. This CDR3 contains 16 residues. Germline-derived CDR1 and CDR2 are MNHEY and SVGAGI. As DNA, the CDR3 is TGTGCCAGCAGTTCGTCCCGGGGACAGGGTAATGAAAAACTGTTTTTT. This codes for CASSSSRGQGNEKLFF.

The chain couples TRBV11-3 to TRBJ2-2; 9 bases agree with TRBD1. Per germline, CDR1 SGHNT and CDR2 YENEEA. The CDR3 totals 15 residues. The ends lost 5 bases at V and 6 bases at J; junction bases unmatched: 7. Here the CDR3 DNA reads TGTGCCAGCAGCCCGAGGGACAGGGAGGCCGGGGAGCTGTTTTTT. This codes for CASSPRDREAGELFF. Using reference TRBV11-3 and TRBJ2-2 for the parts outside the CDR3, the full variable domain is EAGVVQSPRYKIIEKKQPVAFWCNPISGHNTLYWYLQNLGQGPELLIRYENEEAVDDSQLPKDRFSAERLKGVDSTLKIQPAELGDSAVYLCASSPRDREAGELFFGEGSRLTVL.

About this clone itself: This sample includes further DNA sequences coding for the same CDR3. The genes are TRBV18 and TRBJ2-7; 11 positions agree with TRBD1. V was pared by 3 bases and J by 2 bases, with 3 bases of the junction left unmatched. Germline V CDR1 and CDR2: KGHSH, LQKENI. This CDR3 contains 15 residues. The CDR3 sequence: CASSPGTGGTYEQYV. DNA for the CDR3: TGTGCCAGCTCACCTGGGACAGGGGGGACCTACGAGCAGTACGTC.

The V and J genes are TRBV7-9 and TRBJ1-5, with a weak D call TRBD1 (5 bases). CDR1 and CDR2 from the germline V gene are SEHNR and FQNEAQ (reference sequence). Trimming removed 5 bases from V and 9 bases from J, with 11 bases in between. The CDR3 is 12 residues long. The DNA for the CDR3 is TGTGCCAGCAGCATGCCGGGGGGGCCCCAGCATTTT. Translation: CASSMPGGPQHF.

The J gene is TRBJ1-1, the V gene TRBV5-4; maybe TRBD1 (6 bases). V lost 0 bases and J lost 1, with 13 bases in between. The CDR3 length is 16 residues. The germline CDR1 and CDR2 sequences are SGHNT and YYREEE (reference sequence). Written as DNA, the CDR3 is TGTGCCAGCAGCTTGGAAACAGGGTGGGAGAACACTGAAGCTTTCTTT. It yields the protein CASSLETGWENTEAFF.

The chain combines TRBV6-5 with TRBJ2-5, with TRBD1 as a possible D gene (5 bases). CDR3 length: 15 amino acids. Germline CDR1 and CDR2: MNHEY and SVGAGI. V shed 2 bases and J shed 1 base, with 11 bases lying between them. This CDR3 is CASSYARTLQETQYF. The CDR3 region has the DNA TGTGCCAGCAGTTACGCAAGGACACTCCAAGAGACCCAGTACTTC.

This clone was recorded many times. The chain combines TRBV6-2 or TRBV6-3 with TRBJ1-1; TRBD1 agrees at 7 bases. The germline CDR1 and CDR2 sequences are MNHEY and SVGEGT. J lost 2 bases, V lost 2 bases, and 5 bases had no gene match. CDR3 length: 15 amino acids. CDR3 loop: CASSYGTDPNTEAFF. The CDR3 coding sequence is TGTGCCAGCAGTTACGGGACAGATCCCAACACTGAAGCTTTCTTT.

The gene calls are TRBV5-1 and TRBJ1-1, with 12 bases that match TRBD1. V gave up 2 bases and J gave up 5 bases; unmatched junction bases: 7. Looked up from germline, CDR1 is SGHRS and CDR2 is YFSETQ. The CDR3 extends over 16 amino acids. The CDR3 coding sequence is TGCGCCAGCAGCTTTCCTTCGGGACAGGGGGCGACTGAAGCTTTCTTT. This gives the protein CASSFPSGQGATEAFF. Drawing the rest from reference TRBV5-1 and TRBJ1-1, the complete variable domain is KAGVTQTPRYLIKTRGQQVTLSCSPISGHRSVSWYQQTPGQGLQFLFEYFSETQRNKGNFPGRFSGRQFSNSRSEMNVSTLELGDSALYLCASSFPSGQGATEAFFGQGTRLTVV.

This clone was seen only once. The chain has TRBV29-1 and TRBJ1-3; a weak D match, TRBD1 (6 bases). CDR1 is SQVTM and CDR2 is ANQGSEA in the germline V gene. CDR3 length: 12 residues. The germline V and J ends were trimmed by 7 bases and 4 bases, with 11 bases remaining between them. CDR3 DNA: TGCAGCGCTGGGACACCCGGAAACACCATATATTTT. Amino acids: CSAGTPGNTIYF.

The chain links TRBV27 to TRBJ1-6; 7 bases agree with TRBD1. With V trimmed by 5 bases and J by 10 bases, 11 bases remained unmatched. This CDR3 has 15 residues. The germline gives CDR1 MNHEY, CDR2 SMNVEV (reference sequence). CDR3: CASSGQGGRGSPLHF. CDR3 nucleotide sequence: TGTGCCAGCAGTGGCCAGGGGGGACGTGGATCACCCCTCCACTTT.

This sequence joins TRBV30 and TRBJ1-1; D uncertain. CDR1 is GTSNPN and CDR2 is SVGIG in the germline V gene (reference sequence). Trimming cost V 2 bases and J 4 bases, with 11 bases left between them. The CDR3 contains 13 residues. CDR3 amino acids: CAWSSSGSTEAFF. The CDR3 bases are TGTGCCTGGAGTTCTTCTGGTAGCACTGAAGCTTTCTTT.